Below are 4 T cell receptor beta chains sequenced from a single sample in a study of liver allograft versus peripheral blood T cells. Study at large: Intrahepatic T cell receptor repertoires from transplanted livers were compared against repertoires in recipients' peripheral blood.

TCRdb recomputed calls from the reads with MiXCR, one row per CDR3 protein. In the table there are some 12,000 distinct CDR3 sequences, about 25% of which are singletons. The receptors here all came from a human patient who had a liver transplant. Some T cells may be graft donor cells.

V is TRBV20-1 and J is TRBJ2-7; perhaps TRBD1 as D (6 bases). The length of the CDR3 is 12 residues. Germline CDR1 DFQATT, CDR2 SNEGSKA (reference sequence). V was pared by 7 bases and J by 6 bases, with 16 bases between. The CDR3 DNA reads TGCAGTGTGACCAGGGGCGTTAGCGAGCAGTACTTC. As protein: CSVTRGVSEQYF.

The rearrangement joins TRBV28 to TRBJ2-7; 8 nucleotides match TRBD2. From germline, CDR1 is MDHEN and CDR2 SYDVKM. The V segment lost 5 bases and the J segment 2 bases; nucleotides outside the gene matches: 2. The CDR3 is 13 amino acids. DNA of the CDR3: TGTGCCAGCAGTCCCGGGGGGGCCTACGAGCAGTACTTC. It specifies CASSPGGAYEQYF.

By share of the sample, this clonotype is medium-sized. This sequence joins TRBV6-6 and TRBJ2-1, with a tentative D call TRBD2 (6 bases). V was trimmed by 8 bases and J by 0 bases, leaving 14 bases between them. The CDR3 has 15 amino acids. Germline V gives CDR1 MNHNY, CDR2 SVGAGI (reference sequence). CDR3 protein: CASEGDLSSYNEQFF. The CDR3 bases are TGTGCCAGCGAAGGGGACTTAAGCTCCTACAATGAGCAGTTCTTC.

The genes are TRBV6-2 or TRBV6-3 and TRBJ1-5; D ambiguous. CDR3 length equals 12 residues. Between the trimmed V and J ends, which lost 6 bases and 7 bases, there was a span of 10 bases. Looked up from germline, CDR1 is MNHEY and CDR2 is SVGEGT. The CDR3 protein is CASSPRDQPQHF. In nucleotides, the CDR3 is TGTGCCAGCAGCCCCCGAGACCAGCCCCAGCATTTT.